This T cell receptor (beta chain) is drawn from a study of shared clonotypes between healthy human individuals. Study background: CD4 naive and memory got three plates each, CD8 naive two, CD8 memory one.

The study, taken as a whole, reports: Clonotype sharing across a few donors was observed for about 4.8% of naive CD4 clonotypes. In general, naive subsets displayed greater estimated richness than memory subsets did.

The naive CD8 population came from CD45RO-negative cells selected for CCR7, without terminally differentiated effector memory CD45RA+ cells. In the authors' methods: Filtering differed, since immunoSEQ gave only junction sequences and no quality scores. The method was immunoSEQ multiplex PCR; TCRdb's version includes in-frame clones alone and lacks a portion of them. V and J calls and clone size follow that table, whereas D and trimming were derived from the DNA. The sample has nearly 2 million clones, less than 95% seen once. Per germline, CDR1 SEHNR and CDR2 FQNEAQ (reference sequence). The CDR3 is made up of 16 amino acids. The V and J ends lost 0 bases and 4 bases respectively, with 14 bases between them. Points on this clone: The antigen is unknown.

This TCR derives from a man in his late teens or twenties in good health. The rearrangement uses TRBV7-9 and TRBJ2-3; D possibly corresponds to TRBD2 (6 bases). Sequences were obtained from naive CD8+ T cells sorted from blood. CDR3 sequence reads: CASSLASGSAADTQYF. The CDR3 DNA reads as TGTGCCAGCAGCTTAGCTTCCGGGAGCGCGGCAGATACGCAGTATTTT.